The 22 T cell receptor beta chains presented below share a single source sample, sequenced in a study of blood T cell repertoires in COVID-19. Clones were sequenced by immunoSEQ multiplex PCR, and TCRdb holds only the in-frame ones, with some missing. This sample has approximately 25,000 clones, with roughly 89% found just once. Material for sequencing was peripheral blood. These receptors were taken from an elderly woman with active or convalescent COVID-19.

This chain uses TRBV21-1 with TRBJ2-7; TRBD2 was called by the table and not checked on the DNA. TRBV21-1 corresponds to a pseudogene. The CDR3 loop spans 15 amino acids. The CDR3 sequence is CASSKEVLPLYEQYF. CDR3 in DNA: TGTGCCAGCAGCAAAGAGGTCCTACCACTATACGAGCAGTACTTC.

In its sample, this clone was seen once. In DNA, the CDR3 is TGTGCCAGCAGGGGGCAGGGGTTTGAAAAACTGTTTTTT. It is translated as CASRGQGFEKLFF. This chain links TRBV28 with TRBJ1-4; the D gene is possibly TRBD1 (6 bases). The CDR3 covers 13 residues. The ends were cut back, 6 bases at V and 7 bases at J, with 12 bases in the middle. Germline V gives CDR1 MDHEN, CDR2 SYDVKM.

This clone was found a few times. This rearrangement joins TRBV30 to TRBJ2-5; perhaps TRBD2 as D (5 bases). V lost 1 base and J lost 5, with 11 bases in between. The length of the CDR3 is 13 residues. Germline assignment: CDR1 GTSNPN and CDR2 SVGIG (reference sequence). The CDR3 DNA follows: TGTGCCTGGAGTGCGGGGATTTTCGAGACCCAGTACTTC. This gives the protein CAWSAGIFETQYF.

The V gene is TRBV12-3 or TRBV12-4, the J gene TRBJ1-2, with D perhaps matching TRBD1 (6 bases). Trimming cost V 0 bases and J 4 bases, with 6 bases left between them. The CDR3 sequence is 13 residues long. The CDR3 here is CASSLAGGYGYTF. DNA for the CDR3: TGTGCCAGCAGTTTAGCAGGGGGCTATGGCTACACCTTC.

This chain links TRBV5-4 with TRBJ2-2, with 8 bases lining up with TRBD2. Germline values: CDR1 SGHNT, CDR2 YYREEE (reference sequence). The CDR3 sequence is 15 residues long. V gave up 4 bases and J gave up 4 bases; unmatched junction bases: 6. CDR3 sequence reads: CASSVLAGPTGELFF. In DNA form, the CDR3 reads TGTGCCAGCAGCGTCCTAGCGGGCCCCACCGGGGAGCTGTTTTTT.

J is TRBJ2-1 and V is TRBV5-1; the match to TRBD2 covers 13 bases. The CDR3 extends over 16 amino acids. V lost 0 bases and J lost 7; bases outside the gene matches: 4. Per germline, CDR1 SGHRS and CDR2 YFSETQ. CDR3 nucleotides: TGCGCCAGCAGCTTGGAGACTAGCGGGAGGCGGAATGAGCAGTTCTTC. Amino acids: CASSLETSGRRNEQFF.

This clone was picked up one time. The chain uses TRBV5-1 and TRBJ2-7; 7 nucleotides align to TRBD2. The J segment lost 1 base and the V segment lost 4 bases, leaving 11 bases of the junction unmatched. The CDR3 has 16 residues. Germline CDR1 is SGHRS and CDR2 is YFSETQ. The CDR3 coding sequence is TGCGCCAGCAGCCCGGGCTCGGGGGGACCTTCCTACGAGCAGTACTTC. The encoded protein is CASSPGSGGPSYEQYF.

The chain recombines TRBV7-2 with TRBJ2-7; D not certain. The CDR3 totals 15 residues. V lost 1 base and J 3 bases, leaving 13 bases between the germline ends. Per the germline V gene, CDR1 is SGHTA and CDR2 is FQGNSA. The CDR3 sequence: CASSLVDTSNYEQYF. As DNA, the CDR3 is TGTGCCAGCAGCTTAGTCGACACGAGTAACTACGAGCAGTACTTC.

The rearrangement links TRBV5-1 to TRBJ1-2, with D uncertain. The V end lost 0 bases, the J end lost 1 base, and 10 bases lay between the germline ends. The CDR3 is 15 residues long. Germline V gene data show CDR1 as SGHRS and CDR2 as YFSETQ. CDR3 region: CASSLETRSNYGYTF. The DNA of the CDR3 is TGCGCCAGCAGCTTGGAAACCCGCAGTAACTATGGCTACACCTTC.

The chain joins TRBV12-3 or TRBV12-4 to TRBJ1-2, with 7 nucleotides matching TRBD1. Trimming at V came to 6 bases and at J to 4 bases, leaving 5 bases not matched to a gene. The CDR3 contains 13 residues. The CDR3 sequence is CASSPGQSYGYTF. CDR3 nucleotide sequence: TGTGCCAGCAGCCCGGGACAGTCCTATGGCTACACCTTC.

The chain is built from TRBV9 and TRBJ1-3; D not resolved. V gave up 0 bases and J gave up 4 bases, with 14 bases separating them. CDR1 is SGDLS and CDR2 is YYNGEE in the germline V gene. The CDR3 runs 16 residues. DNA for the CDR3: TGTGCCAGCAGCGTAGACGTAAGGCGGTCCGGAAACACCATATATTTT. Its translation is CASSVDVRRSGNTIYF. Looking up the rest from reference TRBV9 and TRBJ1-3 gives the full variable domain: DSGVTQTPKHLITATGQRVTLRCSPRSGDLSVYWYQQSLDQGLQFLIQYYNGEERAKGNILERFSAQQFPDLHSELNLSSLELGDSALYFCASSVDVRRSGNTIYFGEGSWLTVV.

The rearrangement links TRBV19 to TRBJ1-2; D is ambiguous. CDR3 length: 17 residues. Trimming left V 5 bases short and J 1 base short, with 20 bases between. Per the germline V gene, CDR1 is LNHDA and CDR2 is SQIVND (reference sequence). The CDR3 bases are TGTGCCAGTAGTGGTCGGTCGGCGGCCCAGAATAACTATGGCTACACCTTC. Its translation: CASSGRSAAQNNYGYTF.

This clone was seen once. The V call is TRBV27, the J call TRBJ2-5, with D perhaps TRBD1 (6 bases). The CDR3 contains 14 residues. CDR1 and CDR2 (germline): MNHEY, SMNVEV (reference sequence). The V and J ends lost 3 bases and 4 bases respectively, with 12 bases between them. The CDR3 nucleotides read TGTGCCAGCAGTTTGAGGGACACCCGAGAGACCCAGTACTTC. Translating it yields CASSLRDTRETQYF.

V and J are TRBV19 and TRBJ1-1, with 10 bases that match TRBD1. Germline V CDR1 and CDR2: LNHDA, SQIVND (reference sequence). Germline trimming cut 6 bases from V and 5 bases from J; bases unmatched to any gene: 6. The CDR3 runs 14 residues. The CDR3 spells CASRETGGLTEAFF. The CDR3 region has the DNA TGTGCCAGTAGAGAGACAGGGGGCCTAACTGAAGCTTTCTTT.

V is TRBV7-9 and J is TRBJ1-2; 9 positions agree with TRBD1. Germline V lookup: CDR1 SEHNR, CDR2 FQNEAQ (reference sequence). V dropped 5 bases and J dropped 6; count of bases not matched to a gene: 13. CDR3 length equals 16 residues. CDR3 sequence: CASSPARDRDRDGYTF. The CDR3 coding sequence is TGTGCCAGCAGCCCCGCCCGGGACAGGGATAGGGATGGCTACACCTTC.

Only one count was recorded for this clone. V usage is TRBV7-2 and J usage is TRBJ2-1; 7 bases map to TRBD1. Looked up from germline, CDR1 is SGHTA and CDR2 is FQGNSA. V lost 3 bases to trimming and J lost 4 bases; unmatched junction nucleotides: 3. This CDR3 comprises 14 residues. In DNA, the CDR3 is TGTGCCAGCAGCTTTCCGGGACAGTACAATGAGCAGTTCTTC. Translating it yields CASSFPGQYNEQFF. Based on the CDR3 plus reference TRBV7-2 and TRBJ2-1, the full variable domain is GAGVSQSPSNKVTEKGKDVELRCDPISGHTALYWYRQSLGQGLEFLIYFQGNSAPDKSGLPSDRFSAERTGGSVSTLTIQRTQQEDSAVYLCASSFPGQYNEQFFGPGTRLTVL.

The CDR3 bases are TGTGCCAGCAGTCCGGGACTAGCCTTTCAAGAGCAGTACTTC. It specifies CASSPGLAFQEQYF. V gene TRBV7-3 combines with J gene TRBJ2-7; TRBD2 matches 9 bases. J gave up 7 bases and V 6 bases, and 10 bases lay outside the gene matches. This CDR3 comprises 14 residues. Germline V lookup: CDR1 SGHTA, CDR2 FQGTGA. Full variable domain (rest looked up from reference TRBV7-3 and TRBJ2-7): GAGVSQTPSNKVTEKGKYVELRCDPISGHTALYWYRQSLGQGPEFLIYFQGTGAADDSGLPNDRFFAVRPEGSVSTLKIQRTERGDSAVYLCASSPGLAFQEQYFGPGTRLTVT.

The rearrangement uses TRBV7-9 and TRBJ2-7; 11 bases map to TRBD1. This CDR3 spans 15 amino acids. V lost 5 bases to trimming and J lost 5 bases; unmatched junction nucleotides: 8. The germline V gene encodes CDR1 SEHNR and CDR2 FQNEAQ (reference sequence). CDR3 sequence (DNA): TGTGCCAGCAGCCTTGGACAGGGGGCAGCAAACGAGCAGTACTTC. Its translation: CASSLGQGAANEQYF.

This clone appeared a single time. J is TRBJ1-2 and V is TRBV19; tentatively, D is TRBD1 (6 bases). Germline assignment: CDR1 LNHDA and CDR2 SQIVND (reference sequence). There are 15 residues in the CDR3. V lost 7 bases to trimming and J lost 5 bases, with 20 bases between them. The CDR3 region has the DNA TGTGCCAGTAAGGAGATGGGGGCAACAGAATATGGCTACACCTTC. Translation gives CASKEMGATEYGYTF.

The chain links TRBV9 to TRBJ2-7; 8 positions match TRBD1. Germline assignment: CDR1 SGDLS and CDR2 YYNGEE. The CDR3 is 16 residues long. Unmatched junction bases numbered 7, after V lost 0 bases and J lost 2 bases. CDR3 bases: TGTGCCAGCAGCGTAGTAAGGGGACAGGAAGCCTACGAGCAGTACTTC. Translating it yields CASSVVRGQEAYEQYF.

This clone was observed a single time. The chain couples TRBV30 to TRBJ1-1; tentatively, D is TRBD1 (5 bases). V was clipped by 2 bases and J by 2 bases, with 9 bases between them. Germline CDR1 and CDR2: GTSNPN and SVGIG (reference sequence). The CDR3 extends over 13 amino acids. The CDR3 region has the DNA TGTGCCTGGAGTCGCGGGGGTAACACTGAAGCTTTCTTT. Amino acid sequence: CAWSRGGNTEAFF.

CDR3 in DNA: TGTGCCAGCAGCCAGACCCCAGGAGGGTGGGCTTTCTTT. Residues: CASSQTPGGWAFF. This rearrangement joins TRBV7-9 to TRBJ1-1; D gene ambiguous. The germline gives CDR1 SEHNR, CDR2 FQNEAQ (reference sequence). Trimming cost V 5 bases and J 11 bases, with 18 bases left between them. The CDR3 length is 13 residues.